The 13 T cell receptor beta chains listed next were all sequenced from one sample in a study of neurological immune-mediated disorders. MiXCR, applied by TCRdb to the 5' RACE reads, yields one record per CDR3 protein. The data hold tens of thousands of distinct CDR3 sequences, with more than 2.5% observed a single time. Material: PBMCs. The receptors here all came from a woman aged 30 to 39 with multiple sclerosis.

In its sample, this clonotype was seen many times. This chain links TRBV5-5 with TRBJ2-3; possible D gene TRBD1, 5 bases. Germline CDR1 SGHKS, CDR2 YYEKEE (reference sequence). The CDR3 sequence is 14 residues long. The germline V and J ends were trimmed by 2 bases and 3 bases, with 10 bases remaining between them. CDR3 region: CASSFTGSTDTQYF. In nucleotides, the CDR3 is TGTGCCAGCAGCTTTACAGGAAGTACAGATACGCAGTATTTT.

This clonotype was recorded at least ten times. This sequence joins TRBV12-3 or TRBV12-4 and TRBJ2-7; no reliable D call. Trimming shortened V by 4 bases and J by 3 bases, and 10 bases separated the two germline ends. CDR3 length equals 13 residues. The CDR3, as DNA: TGTGCCAGCAGTTCCACCGGTAACTACGAGCAGTACTTC. Protein: CASSSTGNYEQYF.

The sample holds many counts of this clonotype. Possible read error: a much larger clone is one base away. V and J are TRBV9 and TRBJ1-1; D is undetermined. Germline V gene sequence: CDR1 SGDLS, CDR2 YYNGEE. The CDR3 totals 15 residues. V was shortened by 3 bases and J by 0 bases, with 12 bases between the two germline ends. CDR3 sequence (DNA): TGTGCCAGCAGCGAGGACGGATTAATGAACACTGAAGCTTTCTTT. As protein: CASSEDGLMNTEAFF. The variable domain in full, with the rest retrieved from reference TRBV9 and TRBJ1-1, is DSGVTQTPKHLITATGQRVTLRCSPRSGDLSVYWYQQSLDQGLQFLIQYYNGEERAKGNILERFSAQQFPDLHSELNLSSLELGDSALYFCASSEDGLMNTEAFFGQGTRLTVV.

This clonotype was picked up many times. This CDR3 is CAIFRGWREKLFF. The CDR3 coding sequence is TGTGCCATCTTCCGGGGGTGGAGAGAAAAACTGTTTTTT. The chain has TRBV10-3 and TRBJ1-4; a weak D match, TRBD1 (5 bases). The CDR3 is 13 amino acids. Looked up from germline, CDR1 is ENHRY and CDR2 is SYGVKD. Trimming cost V 8 bases and J 8 bases, with 15 bases left between them.

By share, this clonotype counts as medium-sized. V is TRBV7-2 and J is TRBJ2-4; possibly TRBD2 for D (6 bases). Per the germline V gene, CDR1 is SGHTA and CDR2 is FQGNSA. The CDR3 spans 15 residues. V was trimmed by 2 bases and J by 0 bases, leaving 8 bases between them. The CDR3 region is CASSLTGAAKNIQYF. CDR3 coding DNA: TGTGCCAGCAGCTTAACGGGAGCAGCCAAAAACATTCAGTACTTC.

The chain uses TRBV7-2 and TRBJ2-3, with 12 bases that match TRBD2. In germline, CDR1 is SGHTA, CDR2 FQGNSA. The CDR3 runs to 19 residues. After removal of 4 bases from V and 0 bases from J, the junction contained 11 bases not matched to a gene. This CDR3 reads CASSYHLLAGGGSTDTQYF. CDR3 sequence (DNA): TGTGCCAGCAGCTACCACTTACTAGCGGGAGGCGGGAGCACAGATACGCAGTATTTT.

By share, this clonotype ranks as medium-sized (0.01 to 0.1%). The chain combines TRBV29-1 with TRBJ2-3; D perhaps matches TRBD1 (5 bases). The CDR3 contains 14 residues. The germline V gene encodes CDR1 SQVTM and CDR2 ANQGSEA. V lost 8 bases to trimming and J lost 0 bases, with 15 bases between them. The CDR3 is CSLGRTPSTDTQYF. CDR3 nucleotide sequence: TGCAGCCTCGGCAGGACACCTAGCACAGATACGCAGTATTTT.

This sequence joins TRBV18 and TRBJ2-5; weak D call: TRBD1 (6 bases). The CDR3 has 14 residues. Germline loops: CDR1 KGHSH, CDR2 LQKENI. Trimming left V 3 bases short and J 4 bases short, with 12 bases between. CDR3 sequence reads: CASSPGTSGETQYF. The CDR3 DNA reads as TGTGCCAGCTCACCGGGGACATCCGGAGAGACCCAGTACTTC.

In its sample, this clonotype was seen many times. The V and J genes are TRBV5-1 and TRBJ2-3; the match to TRBD1 covers 7 bases. The ends lost 4 bases at V and 5 bases at J; junction bases unmatched: 10. This CDR3 has 15 residues. Per the germline V gene, CDR1 is SGHRS and CDR2 is YFSETQ. CDR3 amino acids: CASSPGGTILDTQYF. As DNA, the CDR3 is TGCGCCAGCAGCCCAGGGGGTACAATATTAGATACGCAGTATTTT.

This clonotype was detected ten times or more. The CDR3 coding sequence is TGTGCCAGCAGCTTAGACGGTTGGGACGGCCCTTACGAGCAGTACTTC. Residues: CASSLDGWDGPYEQYF. J is TRBJ2-7 and V is TRBV7-9; the D gene could be TRBD1 or TRBD2 (5 bases each). Trimming took 1 base from V and 4 from J, leaving 17 bases between them. CDR1 and CDR2 from the germline V gene are SEHNR and FQNEAQ (reference sequence). The CDR3 has 16 residues.

This clonotype was detected many times. The chain combines TRBV6-6 with TRBJ2-2; TRBD2 matches at 10 bases. This CDR3 comprises 17 residues. J lost 6 bases, V lost 7 bases, and 14 bases had no gene match. Germline V lookup: CDR1 MNHNY, CDR2 SVGAGI (reference sequence). The CDR3 DNA follows: TGTGCCAGCAAGCCATTCAGCGGGAGGGGAGGATCCGGGGAGCTGTTTTTT. It yields the protein CASKPFSGRGGSGELFF.

This clonotype was observed many times. The chain carries TRBV7-2 and TRBJ2-1; possibly TRBD2 for D (6 bases). Trimming shortened V by 3 bases and J by 4 bases, and 16 bases separated the two germline ends. The V gene's germline CDR1 is SGHTA and CDR2 FQGNSA. This CDR3 contains 16 residues. DNA for the CDR3: TGTGCCAGCAGCTTGGGGCTAGCGCCCGGGTACAATGAGCAGTTCTTC. It specifies CASSLGLAPGYNEQFF. Full variable domain (outside the CDR3, taken from reference TRBV7-2 and TRBJ2-1): GAGVSQSPSNKVTEKGKDVELRCDPISGHTALYWYRQSLGQGLEFLIYFQGNSAPDKSGLPSDRFSAERTGGSVSTLTIQRTQQEDSAVYLCASSLGLAPGYNEQFFGPGTRLTVL.

This clonotype was counted ten times or more. The rearrangement joins TRBV29-1 to TRBJ1-1; no clear D gene. The CDR3 sequence is 10 residues long. The germline V gene has CDR1 SQVTM and CDR2 ANQGSEA. V was cut by 4 bases and J by 7 bases, with 7 bases left in between. This CDR3 is CSVAVVEAFF. The CDR3 coding sequence is TGCAGCGTTGCTGTTGTTGAAGCTTTCTTT.